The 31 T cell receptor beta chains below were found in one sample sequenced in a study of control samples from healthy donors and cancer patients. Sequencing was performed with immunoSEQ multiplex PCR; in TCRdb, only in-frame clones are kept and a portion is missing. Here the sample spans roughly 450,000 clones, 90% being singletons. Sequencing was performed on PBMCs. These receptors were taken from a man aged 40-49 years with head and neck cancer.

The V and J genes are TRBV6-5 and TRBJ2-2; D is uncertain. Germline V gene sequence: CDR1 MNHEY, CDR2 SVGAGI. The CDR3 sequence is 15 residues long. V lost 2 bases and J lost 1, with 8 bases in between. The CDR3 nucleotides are TGTGCCAGCAGTTACGGCCCAGGGAACACCGGGGAGCTGTTTTTT. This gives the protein CASSYGPGNTGELFF.

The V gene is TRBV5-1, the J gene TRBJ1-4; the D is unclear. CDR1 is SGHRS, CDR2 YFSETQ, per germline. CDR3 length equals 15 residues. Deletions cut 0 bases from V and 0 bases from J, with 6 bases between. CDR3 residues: CASSLGQTTNEKLFF. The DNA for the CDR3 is TGCGCCAGCAGCTTGGGGCAGACAACTAATGAAAAACTGTTTTTT.

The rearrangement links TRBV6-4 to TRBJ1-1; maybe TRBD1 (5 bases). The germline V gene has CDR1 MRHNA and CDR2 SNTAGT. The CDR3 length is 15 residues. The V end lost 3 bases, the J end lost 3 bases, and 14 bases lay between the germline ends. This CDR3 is CASSENDAGDTEAFF. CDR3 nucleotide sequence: TGTGCCAGCAGTGAAAACGATGCGGGGGACACTGAAGCTTTCTTT.

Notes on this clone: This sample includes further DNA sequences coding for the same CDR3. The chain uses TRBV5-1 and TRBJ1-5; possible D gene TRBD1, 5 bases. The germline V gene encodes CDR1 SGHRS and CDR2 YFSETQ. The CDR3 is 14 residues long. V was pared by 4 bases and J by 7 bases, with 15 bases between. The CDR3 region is CASSLQGEGQPQHF. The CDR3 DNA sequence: TGCGCCAGCAGCCTTCAGGGAGAGGGGCAGCCCCAGCATTTT. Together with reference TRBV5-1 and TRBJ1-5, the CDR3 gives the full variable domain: KAGVTQTPRYLIKTRGQQVTLSCSPISGHRSVSWYQQTPGQGLQFLFEYFSETQRNKGNFPGRFSGRQFSNSRSEMNVSTLELGDSALYLCASSLQGEGQPQHFGDGTRLSIL.

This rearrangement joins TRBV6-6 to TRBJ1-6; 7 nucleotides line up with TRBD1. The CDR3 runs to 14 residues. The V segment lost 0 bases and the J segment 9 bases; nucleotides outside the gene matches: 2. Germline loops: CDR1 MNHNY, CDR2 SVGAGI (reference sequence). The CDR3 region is CASSYSGDSSPLHF. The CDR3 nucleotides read TGTGCCAGCAGTTACTCAGGGGACAGTTCACCCCTCCACTTT.

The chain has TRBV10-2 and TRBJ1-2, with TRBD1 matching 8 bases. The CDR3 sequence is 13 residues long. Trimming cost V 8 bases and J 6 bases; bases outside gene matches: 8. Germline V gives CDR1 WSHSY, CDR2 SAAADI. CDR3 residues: CASRETGDNGYTF. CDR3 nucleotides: TGCGCCAGCCGCGAGACAGGGGACAATGGCTACACCTTC.

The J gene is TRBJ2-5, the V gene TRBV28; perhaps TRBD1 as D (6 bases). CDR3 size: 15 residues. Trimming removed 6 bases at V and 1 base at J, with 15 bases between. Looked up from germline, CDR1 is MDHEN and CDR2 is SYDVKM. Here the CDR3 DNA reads TGTGCCAGCAGCCCCACAGGGTATCGCCAAGAGACCCAGTACTTC. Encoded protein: CASSPTGYRQETQYF.

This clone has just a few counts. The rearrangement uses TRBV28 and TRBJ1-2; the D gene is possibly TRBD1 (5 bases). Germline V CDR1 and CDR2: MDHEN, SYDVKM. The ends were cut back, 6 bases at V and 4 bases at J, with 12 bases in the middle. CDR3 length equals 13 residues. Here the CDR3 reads CASSGGGTYGYTF. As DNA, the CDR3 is TGTGCCAGCAGCGGCGGAGGGACCTATGGCTACACCTTC.

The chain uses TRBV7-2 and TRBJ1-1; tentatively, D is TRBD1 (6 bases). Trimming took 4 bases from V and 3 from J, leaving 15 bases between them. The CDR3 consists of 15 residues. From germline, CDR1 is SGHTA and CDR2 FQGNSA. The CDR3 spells CASSSAGVIDTEAFF. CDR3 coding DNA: TGTGCCAGCAGCTCGGCAGGGGTAATTGACACTGAAGCTTTCTTT.

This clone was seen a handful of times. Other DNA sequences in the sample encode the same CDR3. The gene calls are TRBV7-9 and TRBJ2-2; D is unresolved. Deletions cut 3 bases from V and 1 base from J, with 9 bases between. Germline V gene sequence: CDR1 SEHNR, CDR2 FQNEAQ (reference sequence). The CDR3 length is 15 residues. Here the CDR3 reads CASSFSERNTGELFF. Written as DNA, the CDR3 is TGTGCCAGCAGCTTCAGCGAAAGGAACACCGGGGAGCTGTTTTTT.

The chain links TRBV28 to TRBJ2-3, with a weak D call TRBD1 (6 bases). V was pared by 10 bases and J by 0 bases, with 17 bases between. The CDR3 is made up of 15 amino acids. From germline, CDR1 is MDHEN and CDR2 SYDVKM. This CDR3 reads CATSTRTVSTDTQYF. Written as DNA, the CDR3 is TGTGCCACCAGCACCAGGACAGTTAGCACAGATACGCAGTATTTT.

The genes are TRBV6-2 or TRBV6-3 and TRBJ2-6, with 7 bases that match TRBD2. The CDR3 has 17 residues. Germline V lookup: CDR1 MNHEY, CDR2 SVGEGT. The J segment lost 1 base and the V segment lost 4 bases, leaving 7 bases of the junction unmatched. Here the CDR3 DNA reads TGTGCCAGCAGTTGGGAGGGGTTCCAATCTGGGGCCAACGTCCTGACTTTC. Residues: CASSWEGFQSGANVLTF.

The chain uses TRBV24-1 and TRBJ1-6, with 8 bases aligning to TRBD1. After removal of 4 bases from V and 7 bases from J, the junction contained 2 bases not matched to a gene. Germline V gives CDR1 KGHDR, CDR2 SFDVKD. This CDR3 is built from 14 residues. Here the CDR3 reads CATSENRGNSPLHF. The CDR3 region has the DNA TGTGCCACCAGTGAAAACAGGGGGAATTCACCCCTCCACTTT.

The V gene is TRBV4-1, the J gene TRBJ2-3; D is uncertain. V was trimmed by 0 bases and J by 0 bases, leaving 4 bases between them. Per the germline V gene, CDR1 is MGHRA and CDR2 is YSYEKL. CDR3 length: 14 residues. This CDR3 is CASSQEASTDTQYF. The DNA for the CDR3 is TGCGCCAGCAGCCAAGAGGCTAGCACAGATACGCAGTATTTT.

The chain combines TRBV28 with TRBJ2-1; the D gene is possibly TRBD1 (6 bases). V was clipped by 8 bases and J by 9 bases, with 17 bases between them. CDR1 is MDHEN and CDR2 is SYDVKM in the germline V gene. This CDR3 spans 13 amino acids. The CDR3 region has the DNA TGTGCCAGCTTTCCACCTCGAGGGGGTGAGCAGTTCTTC. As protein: CASFPPRGGEQFF.

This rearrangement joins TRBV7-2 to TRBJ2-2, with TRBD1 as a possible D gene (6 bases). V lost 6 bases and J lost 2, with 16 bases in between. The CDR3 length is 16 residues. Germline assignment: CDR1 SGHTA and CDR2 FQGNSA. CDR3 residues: CASRPQQGPNTGELFF. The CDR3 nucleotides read TGTGCCAGCAGGCCTCAACAGGGTCCAAACACCGGGGAGCTGTTTTTT. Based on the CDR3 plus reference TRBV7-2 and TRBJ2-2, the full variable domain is GAGVSQSPSNKVTEKGKDVELRCDPISGHTALYWYRQSLGQGLEFLIYFQGNSAPDKSGLPSDRFSAERTGGSVSTLTIQRTQQEDSAVYLCASRPQQGPNTGELFFGEGSRLTVL.

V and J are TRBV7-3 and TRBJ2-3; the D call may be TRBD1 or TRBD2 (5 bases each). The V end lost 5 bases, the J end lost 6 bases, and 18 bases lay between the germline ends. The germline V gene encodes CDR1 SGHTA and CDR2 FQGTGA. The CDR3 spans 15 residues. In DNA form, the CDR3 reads TGTGCCAGCAGCCCAACCCCGGGGCGTACGGATACGCAGTATTTT. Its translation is CASSPTPGRTDTQYF.

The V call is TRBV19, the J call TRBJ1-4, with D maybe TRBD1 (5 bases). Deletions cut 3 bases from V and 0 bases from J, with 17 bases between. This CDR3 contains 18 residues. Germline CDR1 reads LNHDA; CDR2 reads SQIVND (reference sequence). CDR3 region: CASSINRPAGTTNEKLFF. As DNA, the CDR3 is TGTGCCAGTAGTATTAACAGGCCAGCGGGGACAACTAATGAAAAACTGTTTTTT.

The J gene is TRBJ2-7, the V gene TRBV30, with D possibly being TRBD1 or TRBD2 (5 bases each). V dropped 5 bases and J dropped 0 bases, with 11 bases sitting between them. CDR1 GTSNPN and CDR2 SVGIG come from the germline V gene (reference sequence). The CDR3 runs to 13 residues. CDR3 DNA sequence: TGTGCCTGGTCCGGGGCGAGCTCCTACGAGCAGTACTTC. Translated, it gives CAWSGASSYEQYF. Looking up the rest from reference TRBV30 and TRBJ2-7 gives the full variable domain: SQTIHQWPATLVQPVGSPLSLECTVEGTSNPNLYWYRQAAGRGLQLLFYSVGIGQISSEVPQNLSASRPQDRQFILSSKKLLLSDSGFYLCAWSGASSYEQYFGPGTRLTVT.

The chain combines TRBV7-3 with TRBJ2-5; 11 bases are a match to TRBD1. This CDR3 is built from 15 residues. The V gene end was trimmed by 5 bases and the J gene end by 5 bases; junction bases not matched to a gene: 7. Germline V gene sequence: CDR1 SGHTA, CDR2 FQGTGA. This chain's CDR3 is CASSLRTGGKETQYF. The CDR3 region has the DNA TGTGCCAGCAGCCTTCGGACAGGGGGCAAGGAGACCCAGTACTTC.

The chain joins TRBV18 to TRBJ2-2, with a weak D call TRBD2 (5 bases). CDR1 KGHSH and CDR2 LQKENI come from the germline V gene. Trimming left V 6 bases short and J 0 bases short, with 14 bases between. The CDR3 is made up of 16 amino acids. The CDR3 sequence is CASSPRPGSNTGELFF. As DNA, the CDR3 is TGTGCCAGCTCGCCAAGGCCGGGATCGAACACCGGGGAGCTGTTTTTT.

The DNA for the CDR3 is TGTGCCAGCAGCACTCGGGGGGCGAACACTGAAGCTTTCTTT. Protein product: CASSTRGANTEAFF. The chain combines TRBV28 with TRBJ1-1, with D perhaps matching TRBD1 (6 bases). The CDR3 is 14 residues long. Trimming cost V 6 bases and J 1 base, with 12 bases left between them. Germline CDR1 MDHEN, CDR2 SYDVKM.

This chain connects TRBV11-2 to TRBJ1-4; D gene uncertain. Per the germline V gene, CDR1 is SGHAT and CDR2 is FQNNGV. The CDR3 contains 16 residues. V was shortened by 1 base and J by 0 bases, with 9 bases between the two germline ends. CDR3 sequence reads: CASSLGAGATNEKLFF. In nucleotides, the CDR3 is TGTGCCAGCAGCTTAGGGGCGGGTGCAACTAATGAAAAACTGTTTTTT.

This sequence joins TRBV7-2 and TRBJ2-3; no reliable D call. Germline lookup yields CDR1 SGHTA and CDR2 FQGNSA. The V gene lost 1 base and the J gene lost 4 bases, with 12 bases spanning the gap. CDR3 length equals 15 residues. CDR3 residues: CASSLEAFGPDTQYF. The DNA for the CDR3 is TGTGCCAGCAGCTTAGAGGCGTTCGGCCCAGATACGCAGTATTTT.

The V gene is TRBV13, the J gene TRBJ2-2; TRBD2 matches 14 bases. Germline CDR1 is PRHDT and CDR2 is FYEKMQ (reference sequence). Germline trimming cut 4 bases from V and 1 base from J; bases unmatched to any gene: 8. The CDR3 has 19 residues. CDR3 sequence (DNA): TGTGCCAGCAGCTGGACTAGCGGGAGGCCCCTTGGGAACACCGGGGAGCTGTTTTTT. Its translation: CASSWTSGRPLGNTGELFF.

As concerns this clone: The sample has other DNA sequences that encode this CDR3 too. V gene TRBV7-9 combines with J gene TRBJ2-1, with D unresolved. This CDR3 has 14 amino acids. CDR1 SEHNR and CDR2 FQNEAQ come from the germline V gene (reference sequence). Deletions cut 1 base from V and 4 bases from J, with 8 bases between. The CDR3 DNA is TGTGCCAGCAGCTTAGTGGCCGTTTACAATGAGCAGTTCTTC. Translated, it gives CASSLVAVYNEQFF.

CDR3 in amino acids: CASSLPSGEIFYGYTF. The CDR3 DNA reads as TGTGCCAGCAGTCTACCTTCTGGCGAAATCTTTTATGGCTACACCTTC. The chain combines TRBV6-6 with TRBJ1-2; D gene uncertain. The CDR3 totals 16 residues. Trimming left V 5 bases short and J 5 bases short, with 21 bases between. CDR1 is MNHNY and CDR2 is SVGAGI in the germline V gene (reference sequence).

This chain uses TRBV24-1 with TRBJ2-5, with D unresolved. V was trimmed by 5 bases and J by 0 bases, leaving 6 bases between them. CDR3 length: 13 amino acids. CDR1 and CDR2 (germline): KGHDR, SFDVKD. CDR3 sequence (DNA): TGTGCCACCAGTGTGGGGTACCAAGAGACCCAGTACTTC. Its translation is CATSVGYQETQYF.

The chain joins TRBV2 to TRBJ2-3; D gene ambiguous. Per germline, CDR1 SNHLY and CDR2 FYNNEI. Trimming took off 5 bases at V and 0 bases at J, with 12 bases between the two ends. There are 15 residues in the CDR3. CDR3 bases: TGTGCCAGCAGTTTAAGACACATTAGCACAGATACGCAGTATTTT. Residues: CASSLRHISTDTQYF. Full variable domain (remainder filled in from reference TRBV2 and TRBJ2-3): EPEVTQTPSHQVTQMGQEVILRCVPISNHLYFYWYRQILGQKVEFLVSFYNNEISEKSEIFDDQFSVERPDGSNFTLKIRSTKLEDSAMYFCASSLRHISTDTQYFGPGTRLTVL.

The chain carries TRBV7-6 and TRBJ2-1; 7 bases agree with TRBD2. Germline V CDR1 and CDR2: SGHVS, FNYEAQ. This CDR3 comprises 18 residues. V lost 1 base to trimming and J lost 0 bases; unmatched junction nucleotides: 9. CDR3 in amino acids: CASSLGLAVMSSYNEQFF. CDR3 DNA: TGTGCCAGCAGCTTAGGTCTAGCGGTGATGTCCTCCTACAATGAGCAGTTCTTC.

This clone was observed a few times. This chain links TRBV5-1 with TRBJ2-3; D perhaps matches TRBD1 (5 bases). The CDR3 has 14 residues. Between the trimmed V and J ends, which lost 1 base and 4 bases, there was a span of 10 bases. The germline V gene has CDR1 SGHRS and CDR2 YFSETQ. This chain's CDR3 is CASSLSQGADTQYF. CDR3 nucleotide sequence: TGCGCCAGCAGCTTGTCCCAAGGGGCAGATACGCAGTATTTT.